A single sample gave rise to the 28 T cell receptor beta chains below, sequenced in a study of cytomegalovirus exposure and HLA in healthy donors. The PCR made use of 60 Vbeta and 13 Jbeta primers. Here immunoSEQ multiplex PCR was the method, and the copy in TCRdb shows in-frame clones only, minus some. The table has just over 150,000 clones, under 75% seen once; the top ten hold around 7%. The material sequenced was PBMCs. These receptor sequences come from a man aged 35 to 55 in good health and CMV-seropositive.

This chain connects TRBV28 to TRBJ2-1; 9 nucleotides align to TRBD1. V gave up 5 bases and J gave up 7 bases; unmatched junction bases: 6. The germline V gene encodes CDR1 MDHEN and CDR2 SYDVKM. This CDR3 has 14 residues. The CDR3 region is CASSMDRGGNEQFF. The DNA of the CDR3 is TGTGCCAGCAGTATGGACAGGGGAGGGAATGAGCAGTTCTTC.

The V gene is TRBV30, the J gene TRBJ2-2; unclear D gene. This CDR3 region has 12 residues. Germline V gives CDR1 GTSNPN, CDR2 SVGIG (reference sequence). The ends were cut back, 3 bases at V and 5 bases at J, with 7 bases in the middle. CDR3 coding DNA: TGTGCCTGGAGCCAAAATACCGGGGAGCTGTTTTTT. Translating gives CAWSQNTGELFF. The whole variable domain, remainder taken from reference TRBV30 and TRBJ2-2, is SQTIHQWPATLVQPVGSPLSLECTVEGTSNPNLYWYRQAAGRGLQLLFYSVGIGQISSEVPQNLSASRPQDRQFILSSKKLLLSDSGFYLCAWSQNTGELFFGEGSRLTVL.

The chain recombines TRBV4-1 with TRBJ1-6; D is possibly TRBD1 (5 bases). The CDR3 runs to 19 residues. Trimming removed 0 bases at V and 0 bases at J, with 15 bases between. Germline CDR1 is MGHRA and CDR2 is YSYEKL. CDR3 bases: TGCGCCAGCAGCCAAGATCTGGGGGGTCTCCGCTCCTATAATTCACCCCTCCACTTT. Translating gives CASSQDLGGLRSYNSPLHF.

The CDR3 nucleotides are TGTGCCAGCGGACAGCAGTACAATGAGCAGTTCTTC. This codes for CASGQQYNEQFF. The chain uses TRBV27 and TRBJ2-1; the D gene is possibly TRBD1 (6 bases). Germline V gene data show CDR1 as MNHEY and CDR2 as SMNVEV (reference sequence). V lost 8 bases and J 4 bases, leaving 9 bases between the germline ends. The CDR3 runs 12 residues.

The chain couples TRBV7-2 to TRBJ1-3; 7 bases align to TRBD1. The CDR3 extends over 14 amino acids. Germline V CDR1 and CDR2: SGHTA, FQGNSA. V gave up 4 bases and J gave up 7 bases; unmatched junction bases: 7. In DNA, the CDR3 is TGTGCCAGCAGCTCCCAGACAGGGCGGAACACCATATATTTT. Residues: CASSSQTGRNTIYF.

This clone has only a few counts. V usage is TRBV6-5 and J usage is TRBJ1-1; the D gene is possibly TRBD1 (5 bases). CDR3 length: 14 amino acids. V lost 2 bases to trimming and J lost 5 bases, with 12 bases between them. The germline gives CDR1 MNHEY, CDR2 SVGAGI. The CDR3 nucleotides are TGTGCCAGCAGTTACGGGGCTAAGGGAACTGAAGCTTTCTTT. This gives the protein CASSYGAKGTEAFF.

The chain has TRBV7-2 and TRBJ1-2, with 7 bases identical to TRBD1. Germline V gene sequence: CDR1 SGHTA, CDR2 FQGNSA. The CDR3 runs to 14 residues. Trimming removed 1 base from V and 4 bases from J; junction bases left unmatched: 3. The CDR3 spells CASSLGTGVYGYTF. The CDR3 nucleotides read TGTGCCAGCAGCTTAGGAACAGGGGTCTATGGCTACACCTTC.

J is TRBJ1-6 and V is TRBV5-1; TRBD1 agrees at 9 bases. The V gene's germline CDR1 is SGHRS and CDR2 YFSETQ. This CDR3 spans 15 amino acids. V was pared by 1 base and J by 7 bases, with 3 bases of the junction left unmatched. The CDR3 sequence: CASSLKQGANSPLHF. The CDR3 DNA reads TGCGCCAGCAGCTTGAAACAGGGGGCGAATTCACCCCTCCACTTT.

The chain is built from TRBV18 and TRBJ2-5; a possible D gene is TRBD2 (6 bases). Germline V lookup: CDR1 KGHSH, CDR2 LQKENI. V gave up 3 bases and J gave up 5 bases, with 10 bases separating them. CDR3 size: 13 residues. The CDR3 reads CASSPGRYETQYF. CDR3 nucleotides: TGTGCCAGCTCACCGGGGAGGTACGAGACCCAGTACTTC.

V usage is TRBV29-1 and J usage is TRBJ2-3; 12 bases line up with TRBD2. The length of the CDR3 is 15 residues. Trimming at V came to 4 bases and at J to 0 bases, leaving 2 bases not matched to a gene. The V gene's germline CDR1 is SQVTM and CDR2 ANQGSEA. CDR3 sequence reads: CSVAGLAGSTDTQYF. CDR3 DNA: TGCAGCGTTGCCGGACTAGCGGGAAGCACAGATACGCAGTATTTT.

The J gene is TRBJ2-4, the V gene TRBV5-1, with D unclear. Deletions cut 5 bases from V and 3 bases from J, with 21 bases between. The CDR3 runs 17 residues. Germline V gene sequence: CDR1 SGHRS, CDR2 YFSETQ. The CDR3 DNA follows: TGCGCCAGCAGTCCCGGTCCCTTACTCCCCCGCAAAAACATTCAGTACTTC. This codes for CASSPGPLLPRKNIQYF.

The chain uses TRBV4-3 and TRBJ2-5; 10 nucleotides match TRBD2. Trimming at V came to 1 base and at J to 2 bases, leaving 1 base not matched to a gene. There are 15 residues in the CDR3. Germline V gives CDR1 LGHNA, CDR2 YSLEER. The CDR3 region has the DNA TGCGCCAGCAGCCAAGGAGCGGGGGGGCAAGAGACCCAGTACTTC. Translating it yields CASSQGAGGQETQYF.

Here the CDR3 DNA reads TGTGCCAGCAGCTTGGGTGCGCTCGCTCTCTATGGCTACACCTTC. It specifies CASSLGALALYGYTF. The chain carries TRBV5-6 and TRBJ1-2, with D unclear. V dropped 0 bases and J dropped 4 bases, with 13 bases sitting between them. The length of the CDR3 is 15 residues. Germline V gives CDR1 SGHDT, CDR2 YYEEEE.

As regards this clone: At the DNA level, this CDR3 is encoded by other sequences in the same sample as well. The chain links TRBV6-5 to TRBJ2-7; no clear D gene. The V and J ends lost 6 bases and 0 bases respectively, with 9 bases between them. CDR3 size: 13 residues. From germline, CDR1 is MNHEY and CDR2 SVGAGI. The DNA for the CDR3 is TGTGCCAGCAGCACGGGTCCCTCCTACGAGCAGTACTTC. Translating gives CASSTGPSYEQYF.

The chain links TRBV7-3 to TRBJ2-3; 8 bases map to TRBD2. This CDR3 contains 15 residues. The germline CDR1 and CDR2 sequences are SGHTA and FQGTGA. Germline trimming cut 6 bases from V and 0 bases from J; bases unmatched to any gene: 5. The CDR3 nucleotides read TGTGCCAGCAGGTTTAGCGGGGCTAGCACAGATACGCAGTATTTT. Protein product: CASRFSGASTDTQYF.

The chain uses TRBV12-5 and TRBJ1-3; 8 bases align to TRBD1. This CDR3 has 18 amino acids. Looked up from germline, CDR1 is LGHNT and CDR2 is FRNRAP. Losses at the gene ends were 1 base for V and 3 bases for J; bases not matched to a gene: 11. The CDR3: CASGLAGDRRTFGNTIYF. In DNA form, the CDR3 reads TGTGCTAGTGGTTTGGCAGGGGACAGGCGAACTTTTGGAAACACCATATATTTT.

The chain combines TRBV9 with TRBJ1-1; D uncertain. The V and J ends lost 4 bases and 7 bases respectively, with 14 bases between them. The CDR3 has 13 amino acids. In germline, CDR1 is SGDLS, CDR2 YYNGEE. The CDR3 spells CASSSRSAGEAFF. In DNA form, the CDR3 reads TGTGCCAGCAGCTCCCGTAGCGCGGGTGAAGCTTTCTTT.

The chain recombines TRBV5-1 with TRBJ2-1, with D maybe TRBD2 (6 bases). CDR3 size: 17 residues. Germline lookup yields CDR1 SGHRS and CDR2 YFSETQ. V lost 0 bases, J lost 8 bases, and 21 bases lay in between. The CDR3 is CASSLANPGEPSDEQFF. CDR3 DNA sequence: TGCGCCAGCAGCTTGGCGAACCCGGGGGAGCCCAGCGATGAGCAGTTCTTC.

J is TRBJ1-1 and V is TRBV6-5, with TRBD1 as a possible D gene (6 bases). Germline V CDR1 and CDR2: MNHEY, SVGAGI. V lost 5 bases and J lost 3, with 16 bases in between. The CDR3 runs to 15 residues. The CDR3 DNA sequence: TGTGCCAGCAGTACTTCCCTGGACAGCTACACTGAAGCTTTCTTT. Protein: CASSTSLDSYTEAFF.

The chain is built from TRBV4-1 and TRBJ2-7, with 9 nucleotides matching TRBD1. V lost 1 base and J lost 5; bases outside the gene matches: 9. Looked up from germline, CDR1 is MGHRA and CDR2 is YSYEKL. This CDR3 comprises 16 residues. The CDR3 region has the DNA TGCGCCAGCAGCCAAGGGTACAGGGGGCAGCGCGACGAGCAGTACTTC. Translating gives CASSQGYRGQRDEQYF.

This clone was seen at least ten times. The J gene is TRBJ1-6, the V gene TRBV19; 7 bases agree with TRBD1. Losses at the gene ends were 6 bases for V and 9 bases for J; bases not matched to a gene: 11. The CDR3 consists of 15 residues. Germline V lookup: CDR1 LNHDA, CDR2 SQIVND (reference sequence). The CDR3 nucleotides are TGTGCCAGTAGGGCCGACAGGGTTCCAATTTCACCCCTCCACTTT. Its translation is CASRADRVPISPLHF.

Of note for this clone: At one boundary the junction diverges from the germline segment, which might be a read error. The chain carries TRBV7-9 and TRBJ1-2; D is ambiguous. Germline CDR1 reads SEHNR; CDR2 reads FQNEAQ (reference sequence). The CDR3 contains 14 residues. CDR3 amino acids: CSSSLWAGGWSYTF. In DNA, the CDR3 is TGTTCCAGCAGCTTATGGGCGGGCGGTTGGAGCTACACCTTC.

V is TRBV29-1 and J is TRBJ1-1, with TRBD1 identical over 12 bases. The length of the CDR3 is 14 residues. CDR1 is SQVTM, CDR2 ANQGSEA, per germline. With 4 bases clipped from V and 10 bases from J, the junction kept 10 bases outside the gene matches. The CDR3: CSVAPGQGAITAFF. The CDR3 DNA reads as TGCAGCGTTGCCCCGGGACAGGGGGCGATCACAGCTTTCTTT.

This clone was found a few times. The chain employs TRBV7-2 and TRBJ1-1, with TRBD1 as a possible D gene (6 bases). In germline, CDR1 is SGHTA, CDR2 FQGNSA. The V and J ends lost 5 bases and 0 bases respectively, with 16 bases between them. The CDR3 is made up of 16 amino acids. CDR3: CASSPRGAGLNTEAFF. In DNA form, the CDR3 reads TGTGCCAGCAGCCCTCGGGGGGCAGGACTGAACACTGAAGCTTTCTTT. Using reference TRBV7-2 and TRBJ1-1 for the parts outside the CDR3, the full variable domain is GAGVSQSPSNKVTEKGKDVELRCDPISGHTALYWYRQSLGQGLEFLIYFQGNSAPDKSGLPSDRFSAERTGGSVSTLTIQRTQQEDSAVYLCASSPRGAGLNTEAFFGQGTRLTVV.

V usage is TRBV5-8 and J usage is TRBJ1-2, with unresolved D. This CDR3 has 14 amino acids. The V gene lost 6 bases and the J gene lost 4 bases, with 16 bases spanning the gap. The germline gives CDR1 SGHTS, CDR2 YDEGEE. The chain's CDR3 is CASTSSYQVYGYTF. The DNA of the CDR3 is TGTGCCAGCACCTCTTCATACCAGGTCTATGGCTACACCTTC.

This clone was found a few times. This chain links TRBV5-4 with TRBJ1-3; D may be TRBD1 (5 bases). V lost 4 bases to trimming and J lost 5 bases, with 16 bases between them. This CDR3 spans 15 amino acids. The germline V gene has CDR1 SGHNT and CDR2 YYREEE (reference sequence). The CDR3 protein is CASSVQGYGRNTIYF. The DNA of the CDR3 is TGTGCCAGCAGCGTTCAGGGATATGGACGAAACACCATATATTTT.

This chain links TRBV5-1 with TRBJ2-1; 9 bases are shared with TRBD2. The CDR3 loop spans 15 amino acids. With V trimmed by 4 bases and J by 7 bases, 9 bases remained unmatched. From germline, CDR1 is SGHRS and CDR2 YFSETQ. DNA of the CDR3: TGCGCCAGCAGCGGAGCGGGAGGATTAGCGAATGAGCAGTTCTTC. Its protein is CASSGAGGLANEQFF.

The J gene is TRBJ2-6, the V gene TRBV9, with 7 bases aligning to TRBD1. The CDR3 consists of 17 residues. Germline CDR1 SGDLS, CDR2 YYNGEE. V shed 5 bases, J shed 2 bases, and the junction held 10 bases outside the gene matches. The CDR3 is CASSLNLGGPGANVLTF. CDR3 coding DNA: TGTGCCAGCAGTTTAAACCTAGGGGGCCCTGGGGCCAACGTCCTGACTTTC.